This is a list of T cell receptor beta chains from one sample in a study of CD8+CD57+ T cells in acquired aplastic anemia. In TCRdb, the reads were re-called with MiXCR into one record per CDR3 protein. Found here are fewer than 250,000 distinct CDR3 sequences, around half of them singletons; the top ten hold approximately 8%. The specimen sequenced was sorted CD4+, CD8+, or CD8+CD57+ T cells (not recorded which) from PBMCs. The receptors originated from a human donor with aplastic anemia. Each CDR3 is given with its conserved first and last residue. A D gene is named only where the DNA matches it firmly. Clone size is not always given. Where it is, it says once, few, many or a class for expanded clones.

cdr3_aa cdr3_nt j_call clone_size d_call v_call
CATSRDRGQETQYF TGTGCCACCAGCAGAGATCGCGGCCAAGAGACCCAGTACTTC TRBJ2-5 . . TRBV15
CASSLDRQSFYVQYF TGTGCCAGCAGCTTAGATCGACAATCATTCTACGTGCAGTACTTC TRBJ2-7 . . TRBV7-6
CASSLLAGAAYNEQFF TGTGCCAGCAGCTTATTGGCGGGGGCCGCCTACAATGAGCAGTTCTTC TRBJ2-1 many . TRBV7-3
CASSIRWGSNQPQHF TGTGCCAGTAGTATACGTTGGGGTAGCAATCAGCCCCAGCATTTT TRBJ1-5 . . TRBV19
CATSDSGLAYEQYF TGTGCCACCAGTGACTCGGGACTAGCTTACGAGCAGTACTTC TRBJ2-7 . TRBD2 TRBV24-1
CASTKQETQYF TGTGCCAGCACCAAACAAGAGACCCAGTACTTC TRBJ2-5 . . TRBV2
CSVEDLAAGWYEKLFF TGCAGCGTTGAAGACTTGGCGGCCGGGTGGTATGAAAAACTGTTTTTT TRBJ1-4 . . TRBV29-1
CASSLAGVPGESNEQFF TGTGCCAGCAGCTTAGCAGGGGTTCCAGGGGAATCAAATGAGCAGTTCTTC TRBJ2-1 few . TRBV7-2
CASSPTIGNTEAFF TGTGCCAGCAGTCCTACCATCGGGAACACTGAAGCTTTCTTT TRBJ1-1 many . TRBV12-3/TRBV12-4
CASSLDRAGPNEKLFF TGTGCCAGCAGTTTAGACAGGGCAGGGCCTAATGAAAAACTGTTTTTT TRBJ1-4 . TRBD1 TRBV2
CAWSAQHGVEQFF TGTGCCTGGAGTGCCCAACACGGGGTTGAGCAGTTCTTC TRBJ2-1 . . TRBV30
CSVEGFTDYGYTF TGCAGCGTTGAAGGTTTCACGGACTATGGCTACACCTTC TRBJ1-2 . . TRBV29-1
CSGGTAGTEAFF TGCAGCGGTGGGACAGCGGGAACTGAAGCTTTCTTT TRBJ1-1 . TRBD1 TRBV29-1
CASKGLADRDTQYF TGTGCCAGCAAGGGACTAGCGGACAGGGATACGCAGTATTTT TRBJ2-3 . TRBD2 TRBV2
CSARGLAGGGTDTQYF TGCAGTGCTAGGGGATTAGCGGGAGGAGGGACAGATACGCAGTATTTT TRBJ2-3 . TRBD2 TRBV20-1
CASSQTGYSPLHF TGCGCCAGCAGCCAGACCGGATATTCACCCCTCCACTTT TRBJ1-6 . . TRBV4-3
CASSQQNRGNSHNEQFF TGCGCCAGCAGCCAGCAAAATAGGGGGAACTCCCACAATGAGCAGTTCTTC TRBJ2-1 few . TRBV19
CSAIKGDYFYEQYF TGCAGTGCTATTAAGGGAGATTATTTCTACGAGCAGTACTTC TRBJ2-7 many . TRBV20-1
CASSSMGRKETQYF TGTGCCAGCAGCTCAATGGGCAGGAAAGAGACCCAGTACTTC TRBJ2-5 many . TRBV7-9
CASSLFSLGMKNIQYF TGTGCCAGCAGCTTATTTTCCCTTGGGATGAAAAACATTCAGTACTTC TRBJ2-4 . . TRBV7-9
CASSLGGTSGETQYF TGTGCCAGCAGCTTAGGCGGGACTAGCGGAGAGACCCAGTACTTC TRBJ2-5 once TRBD2 TRBV7-3
CASSIGGSHEQYF TGTGCCAGTAGTATAGGAGGGAGCCACGAGCAGTACTTC TRBJ2-7 many . TRBV19
CASRSGTGGTPQHF TGTGCCAGCAGGTCCGGGACAGGTGGCACTCCCCAGCATTTT TRBJ1-5 . TRBD1 TRBV27
CANSLAFKISNTEAFF TGTGCCAACAGCTTGGCCTTTAAGATCTCTAACACTGAAGCTTTCTTT TRBJ1-1 . . TRBV7-6
CASSPDRDRNNQPQHF TGTGCCAGCAGCCCAGACCGGGACAGGAACAATCAGCCCCAGCATTTT TRBJ1-5 . TRBD1 TRBV11-2
CASSQRGRTSYEQYF TGTGCCAGCAGTCAACGGGGCCGCACCTCCTACGAGCAGTACTTC TRBJ2-7 . . TRBV2
CATSSLAGTDTQYF TGTGCCACCAGCAGTCTAGCGGGAACAGATACGCAGTATTTT TRBJ2-3 . TRBD2 TRBV15
CASSLAGGESAKNIQYF TGTGCCAGCAGCTTAGCCGGGGGGGAATCAGCCAAAAACATTCAGTACTTC TRBJ2-4 few TRBD2 TRBV7-9
CASSLAYYGYTF TGTGCCAGTAGTCTCGCATACTATGGCTACACCTTC TRBJ1-2 . . TRBV19
CSVEGDTSYEQYF TGCAGCGTTGAGGGGGACACATCCTACGAGCAGTACTTC TRBJ2-7 many . TRBV29-1
CASSVDLGIGKEAFF TGTGCCAGCAGCGTAGATTTGGGTATCGGGAAGGAAGCTTTCTTT TRBJ1-1 many . TRBV9
CASSHKRESAEAFF TGTGCCAGCAGTCACAAAAGGGAAAGCGCTGAAGCTTTCTTT TRBJ1-1 . . TRBV6-5
CASSQAGTGINQPQHF TGTGCCAGCAGCCAAGCTGGGACAGGTATCAATCAGCCCCAGCATTTT TRBJ1-5 . TRBD1 TRBV7-9
CASSDSGTGEKLFF TGTGCCAGCAGTGACTCTGGAACGGGTGAAAAACTGTTTTTT TRBJ1-4 . . TRBV2
CASSNDRWMKPQHF TGTGCCAGCAGTAACGACAGGTGGATGAAGCCCCAGCATTTT TRBJ1-5 . . TRBV2
CASSYSPQHF TGTGCCAGCAGTTACTCGCCCCAGCATTTT TRBJ1-5 . . TRBV6-7
CASRPRTGDQPQHF TGCGCCAGCAGGCCTAGGACAGGGGATCAGCCCCAGCATTTT TRBJ1-5 many TRBD1 TRBV10-2
CASSETLTYEQYF TGCGCCAGCAGTGAGACCCTAACCTACGAGCAGTACTTC TRBJ2-7 many . TRBV10-1
CAISDVGESNQPQYF TGTGCCATCAGTGACGTGGGAGAATCTAATCAGCCCCAGTACTTC TRBJ2-5 . . TRBV10-3
CASYLDVGNTIYF TGTGCCAGCTACCTCGACGTCGGAAACACCATATATTTT TRBJ1-3 . . TRBV10-3
CASSWDRGGGNEQFF TGTGCCAGCAGCTGGGACAGGGGAGGTGGGAATGAGCAGTTCTTC TRBJ2-1 . TRBD1 TRBV27
CAWSPGEGDGQFF TGTGCCTGGAGTCCCGGGGAGGGGGATGGGCAGTTCTTC TRBJ2-1 . . TRBV30
CSAYGWDRGQTQYF TGCAGTGCTTACGGCTGGGACAGGGGACAGACCCAGTACTTC TRBJ2-5 . TRBD1 TRBV20-1
CASRWDRVSNQPQHF TGTGCCAGCAGATGGGACAGAGTTAGCAATCAGCCCCAGCATTTT TRBJ1-5 . TRBD1 TRBV2
CASSTAGANYEQYF TGTGCCAGTAGTACGGCGGGGGCCAATTACGAGCAGTACTTC TRBJ2-7 . . TRBV19
CSAGGLGNYGYTF TGCAGTGCGGGGGGACTTGGAAACTATGGCTACACCTTC TRBJ1-2 once . TRBV20-1
CSARRDPGSYTF TGCAGTGCTAGAAGGGATCCCGGGAGCTACACCTTC TRBJ1-2 . . TRBV20-1
CASSRGYPASTIYF TGTGCCAGCAGTCGGGGATATCCGGCGTCTACCATATATTTT TRBJ1-3 . . TRBV6-5
CAGGGSWTGWAGYTF TGTGCCGGGGGGGGGTCCTGGACAGGGTGGGCTGGCTACACCTTC TRBJ1-2 . TRBD1 TRBV9
CASSSREGRETQYF TGTGCCAGCAGTTCCCGGGAGGGGCGCGAGACCCAGTACTTC TRBJ2-5 few TRBD2 TRBV6-2/TRBV6-3
CSARRPDTGELFF TGCAGTGCTAGACGGCCCGACACCGGGGAGCTGTTTTTT TRBJ2-2 . . TRBV20-1
CASSEWGGAKNIQYF TGTGCCAGCAGTGAATGGGGAGGGGCCAAAAACATTCAGTACTTC TRBJ2-4 . TRBD2 TRBV10-3
CASSPTSGNGEQFF TGTGCCAGCAGCCCGACTAGCGGGAACGGGGAGCAGTTCTTC TRBJ2-1 few TRBD2 TRBV6-2/TRBV6-3
CASRYRTESRYTF TGTGCCAGCAGGTACCGGACAGAATCGCGCTACACCTTC TRBJ1-2 few . TRBV6-5
CAWSPGVGSYGYTF TGTGCCTGGAGCCCGGGGGTGGGGTCCTATGGCTACACCTTC TRBJ1-2 . . TRBV30
CASLGTVFLREKLFF TGTGCCAGCCTCGGGACAGTTTTTCTAAGGGAAAAACTGTTTTTT TRBJ1-4 few TRBD1 TRBV11-2
CASSQPGTSGGDYNGQFF TGTGCCAGCAGCCAACCCGGGACTAGCGGGGGGGACTACAATGGGCAGTTCTTC TRBJ2-1 few TRBD2 TRBV7-9
CASSLGFASWYF TGCGCCAGCAGCTTGGGTTTCGCGTCTTGGTACTTC TRBJ2-5 many . TRBV5-1
CSVDTGEEQYF TGCAGCGTTGATACAGGGGAGGAGCAGTACTTC TRBJ2-7 . TRBD1 TRBV29-1